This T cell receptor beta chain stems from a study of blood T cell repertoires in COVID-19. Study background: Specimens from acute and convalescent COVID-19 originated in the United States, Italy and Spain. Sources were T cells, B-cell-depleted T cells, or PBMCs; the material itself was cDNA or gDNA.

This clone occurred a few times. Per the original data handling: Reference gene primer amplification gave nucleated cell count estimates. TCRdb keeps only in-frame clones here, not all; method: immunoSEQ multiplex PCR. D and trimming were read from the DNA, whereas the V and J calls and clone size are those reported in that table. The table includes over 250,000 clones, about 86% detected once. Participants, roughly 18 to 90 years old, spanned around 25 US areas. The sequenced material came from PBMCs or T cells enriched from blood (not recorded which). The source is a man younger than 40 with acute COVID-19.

The CDR3 loop is CASSESDRAQPQHF. For the CDR3, the DNA is TGCGCCAGCAGTGAGTCCGACAGGGCTCAGCCCCAGCATTTT. This chain uses TRBV10-2 with TRBJ1-5, with TRBD1 matching 7 bases. CDR1 WSHSY and CDR2 SAAADI come from the germline V gene. The CDR3 is 14 amino acids. The ends lost 0 bases at V and 6 bases at J; junction bases unmatched: 2.